One sample yielded the 3 T cell receptor beta chains listed below, sequenced in a study of blood T cell repertoires in COVID-19 (dated by TCRdb to between 2020 and 2021). Libraries were made using the immunoSEQ multiplex PCR assay. TCRdb carries this immuneACCESS record with in-frame sequences only. Its versions omit some clonotypes, under half of them owing to an unresolved V gene in the studies checked, with the rest unexplained. In all, the sample holds more than 200,000 clones, and about 88% of those were seen once. 2% to 2.5% of the sample is in the top ten clones. The sequenced sample was peripheral blood. The receptor source for this set is a middle-aged woman who had recovered from COVID-19.

The V call is TRBV4-1, the J call TRBJ2-2, with TRBD1 as a possible D gene (6 bases). V was clipped by 8 bases and J by 6 bases, with 13 bases between them. Germline V gene sequence: CDR1 MGHRA, CDR2 YSYEKL. The CDR3 is 13 residues long. The CDR3 DNA reads TGCGCCAGCTCTCTAACAGGGTCCGGGGAGCTGTTTTTT. Translating gives CASSLTGSGELFF.

This clone was seen a single time. The chain has TRBV18 and TRBJ2-7; 10 nucleotides line up with TRBD2. V lost 1 base and J lost 7; bases outside the gene matches: 4. Germline values: CDR1 KGHSH, CDR2 LQKENI. This CDR3 spans 14 amino acids. The CDR3 protein is CASSPQREGREQYF. The CDR3 nucleotides read TGTGCCAGCTCACCACAGCGGGAGGGCCGGGAGCAGTACTTC.

The chain has TRBV19 and TRBJ2-5; weak D call: TRBD2 (6 bases). The CDR3 totals 13 residues. The V end was cut by 10 bases, the J end by 4 bases, with 16 bases between. Germline values: CDR1 LNHDA, CDR2 SQIVND (reference sequence). For the CDR3, the DNA is TGTGCCACGTCGGGGCCAGCGGGAGAGACCCAGTACTTC. Its translation is CATSGPAGETQYF.